The T cell receptor (beta chain) under discussion was sequenced for a study of T cell changes during pregnancy in multiple sclerosis. CDR1 and CDR2 from the germline V gene are SGHDT and YYEEEE. Trimming took off 1 base at V and 3 bases at J, with 8 bases between the two ends. This CDR3 is built from 13 residues. Sequencing was performed with immunoSEQ multiplex PCR; in TCRdb, only in-frame clones are kept and a portion is missing. The data contain tens of thousands of clones, 94% of them singletons. The clonotype was recovered from a female donor with multiple sclerosis, enrolled in a pregnancy study. The sequenced sample was peripheral blood, obtained in the third trimester of pregnancy. The chain has TRBV5-6 and TRBJ2-7; maybe TRBD2 (5 bases). CDR3 sequence: CASSLTGDYEQYF. CDR3 DNA sequence: TGTGCCAGCAGCTTGACCGGGGACTACGAGCAGTACTTC.